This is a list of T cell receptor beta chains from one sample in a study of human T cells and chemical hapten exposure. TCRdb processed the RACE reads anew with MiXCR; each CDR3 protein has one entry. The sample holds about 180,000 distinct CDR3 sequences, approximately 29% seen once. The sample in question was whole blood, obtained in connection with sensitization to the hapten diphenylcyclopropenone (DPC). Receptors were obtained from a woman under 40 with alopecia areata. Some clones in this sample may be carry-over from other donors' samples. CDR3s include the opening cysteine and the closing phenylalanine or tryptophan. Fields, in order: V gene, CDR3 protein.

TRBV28	CASRPPGPNEQYF
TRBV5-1	CASSGAGLANTEAFF
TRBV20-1	CSAALAPQGNAQYF
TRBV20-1	CSAVDRGRRETQYF
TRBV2	CASSEGDLGSYEQYF
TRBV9	CASSVGVGTTDTQYF
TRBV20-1	CSARDQGRYQETQYF
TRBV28	CASRNPGGREKLFF
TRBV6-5	CASSYEGVYEQYF
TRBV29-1	CSVAGVTSYEQYF
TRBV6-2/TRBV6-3	CASSYYLNTEAFF
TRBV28	CASISGTGPYEQYF
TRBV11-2	CASSLNSDEQYF
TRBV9	CASSAMTSSREQYF
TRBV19	CASTYDGTDNYGYTF
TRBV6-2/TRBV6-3	CASSTRTGGEQYF
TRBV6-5	CASRTESNSGNTIYF
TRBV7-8	CASRTLAGVDNEQFF
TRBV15	CATRNSGGTEAFF
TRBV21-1	CASSRGGIHNSPLHF
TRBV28	CASSLGLARNTGELFF
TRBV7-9	CASSLDSHQPQHF
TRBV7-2	CASSPPNLAGGQHTQYF
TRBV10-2	CASSETGTYEQYF
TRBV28	CASSGGGSENIQYF
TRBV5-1	CASSEVRGRDTEAFF
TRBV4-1	CASSQGVGNTEAFF
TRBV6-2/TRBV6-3	CASSYGSFGNEKLFF
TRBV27	CASSSGGGYGYTF
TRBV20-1	CSAREIGRGGNQPQHF
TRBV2	CASGREMNEQYF
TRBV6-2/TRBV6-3	CASSSRRRLNTGELFF
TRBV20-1	CSARTSPPTQYF
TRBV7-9	CASSLATGGDSPLHF
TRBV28	CASSLPSTGSYF
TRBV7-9	CASSLRSQDTQYF
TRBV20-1	CSARTGQRSYEQYF
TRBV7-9	CASSLKMAGELFF
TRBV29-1	CSVASGGEAFF
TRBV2	CASSPDYEQYF
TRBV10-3	CAISDNPSGSYEQYF
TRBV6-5	CASSYGRHLEAFF
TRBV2	CASSKLDSPYEQYF
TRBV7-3	CASSPTGAPGELFF
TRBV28	CASSFINYGYTF
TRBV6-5	CASRAGVGEQYF
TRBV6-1	CASSESRRQPQHF
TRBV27	CASSSVGSPLHF
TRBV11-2	CASSLASGSYNEQFF
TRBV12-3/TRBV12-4	CASSPRNYGYTF